These 14 T cell receptor beta chains were all obtained from the same sample, sequenced in a study of cytomegalovirus exposure and HLA in healthy donors. The repertoire was sequenced with immunoSEQ multiplex PCR; TCRdb's copy has only in-frame clones and lacks some. This table has roughly 250,000 clones, 86% appearing once. Sequencing input: PBMCs. These receptors were taken from a woman aged 25-40 years in good health and CMV-seropositive.

The chain has TRBV5-4 and TRBJ2-6; 7 nucleotides align to TRBD2. This CDR3 spans 17 amino acids. The V segment lost 7 bases and the J segment 1 base; nucleotides outside the gene matches: 11. Germline values: CDR1 SGHNT, CDR2 YYREEE (reference sequence). The DNA for the CDR3 is TGTGCCAGCTCCCCTGGGGAGGGAGGGTCTGGGGCCAACGTCCTGACTTTC. Protein product: CASSPGEGGSGANVLTF.

The chain joins TRBV7-6 to TRBJ1-2; 9 positions agree with TRBD1. The CDR3 has 14 residues. Germline V CDR1 and CDR2: SGHVS, FNYEAQ. V shed 2 bases, J shed 7 bases, and the junction held 5 bases outside the gene matches. This CDR3 reads CASSLSTGGFGYTF. The DNA of the CDR3 is TGTGCCAGCAGCTTATCAACAGGGGGCTTTGGCTACACCTTC.

The rearrangement links TRBV7-3 to TRBJ2-7; 7 bases fit TRBD1. There are 16 residues in the CDR3. J gave up 5 bases and V 5 bases, and 15 bases lay outside the gene matches. Germline-derived CDR1 and CDR2 are SGHTA and FQGTGA. The CDR3 DNA reads as TGTGCCAGCAGCCTTATACCTACAGGGGTAGTCGACGAGCAGTACTTC. This codes for CASSLIPTGVVDEQYF.

CDR3 sequence (DNA): TGCGCCAGCAGCGCGCCAGCCGTCACAGAGAACACTGAAGCTTTCTTT. Translated: CASSAPAVTENTEAFF. The chain uses TRBV5-1 and TRBJ1-1; D remains ambiguous. The ends were cut back, 4 bases at V and 1 base at J, with 17 bases in the middle. The germline gives CDR1 SGHRS, CDR2 YFSETQ. The CDR3 spans 16 residues. Variable domain in full (rest from reference TRBV5-1 and TRBJ1-1): KAGVTQTPRYLIKTRGQQVTLSCSPISGHRSVSWYQQTPGQGLQFLFEYFSETQRNKGNFPGRFSGRQFSNSRSEMNVSTLELGDSALYLCASSAPAVTENTEAFFGQGTRLTVV.

In its sample, this clone was seen once. This chain connects TRBV10-2 to TRBJ1-4; 7 nucleotides align to TRBD1. V lost 7 bases, J lost 5 bases, and 7 bases stayed unmatched. Germline-derived CDR1 and CDR2 are WSHSY and SAAADI. The CDR3 has 14 amino acids. CDR3 in amino acids: CASTQTGLNEKLFF. The CDR3 nucleotides read TGCGCCAGCACCCAGACAGGGTTGAATGAAAAACTGTTTTTT.

The chain has TRBV19 and TRBJ1-1; TRBD1 aligns across 8 bases. CDR1 and CDR2 (germline): LNHDA, SQIVND (reference sequence). Trimming cost V 4 bases and J 6 bases; bases outside gene matches: 4. The CDR3 length is 13 residues. The CDR3 nucleotides read TGTGCCAGTAGTAGAGTGGACAGGGCTGAAGCTTTCTTT. Residues: CASSRVDRAEAFF.

The J gene is TRBJ1-1, the V gene TRBV5-5; D ambiguous. Germline CDR1 reads SGHKS; CDR2 reads YYEKEE (reference sequence). CDR3 length: 17 residues. V lost 4 bases and J 1 base, leaving 20 bases between the germline ends. DNA of the CDR3: TGTGCCAGCAGCGCCGAGACACGTTCACCGCAGAACACTGAAGCTTTCTTT. This gives the protein CASSAETRSPQNTEAFF.

CDR3 in amino acids: CASNVGGNTEAFF. As DNA, the CDR3 is TGTGCCAGTAATGTCGGAGGGAACACTGAAGCTTTCTTT. The chain employs TRBV19 and TRBJ1-1; D remains unclear. V was trimmed by 7 bases and J by 1 base, leaving 10 bases between them. This CDR3 contains 13 residues. Germline CDR1 reads LNHDA; CDR2 reads SQIVND (reference sequence).

The V call is TRBV6-5, the J call TRBJ1-1, with 9 bases lining up with TRBD1. CDR1 is MNHEY, CDR2 SVGAGI, per germline. V dropped 10 bases and J dropped 3; count of bases not matched to a gene: 9. The CDR3 consists of 14 residues. In DNA form, the CDR3 reads TGTGCCATCAGGTTTGGACAGGGGTACACTGAAGCTTTCTTT. Its protein product is CAIRFGQGYTEAFF.

This chain joins TRBV2 and TRBJ2-1; D call uncertain. Germline lookup yields CDR1 SNHLY and CDR2 FYNNEI. The ends were cut back, 8 bases at V and 8 bases at J, with 13 bases in the middle. The CDR3 is 12 residues long. CDR3 nucleotide sequence: TGTGCCAGCGTGGGCCTCACCGATGAGCAGTTCTTC. As protein: CASVGLTDEQFF.

Here the CDR3 reads CASIDSYGYTF. Written as DNA, the CDR3 is TGTGCCAGCATAGACAGCTATGGCTACACCTTC. The rearrangement joins TRBV5-4 to TRBJ1-2, with D possibly being TRBD1 (5 bases). There are 11 residues in the CDR3. Germline V gene data show CDR1 as SGHNT and CDR2 as YYREEE (reference sequence). Trimming took 6 bases from V and 4 from J, leaving 7 bases between them. Full variable domain (outside the CDR3, taken from reference TRBV5-4 and TRBJ1-2): ETGVTQSPTHLIKTRGQQVTLRCSSQSGHNTVSWYQQALGQGPQFIFQYYREEENGRGNFPPRFSGLQFPNYSSELNVNALELDDSALYLCASIDSYGYTFGSGTRLTVV.

The chain employs TRBV15 and TRBJ2-1; D may be TRBD2 (6 bases). CDR1 is LNHNV, CDR2 YYDKDF, per germline (reference sequence). V was pared by 5 bases and J by 2 bases, with 10 bases between. This CDR3 spans 14 amino acids. CDR3 protein: CATSGRTTYNEQFF. As DNA, the CDR3 is TGTGCCACCAGCGGCCGGACTACCTACAATGAGCAGTTCTTC.

The chain couples TRBV2 to TRBJ1-2; the D is unclear. Trimming cost V 8 bases and J 4 bases, with 11 bases left between them. Germline CDR1 and CDR2: SNHLY and FYNNEI. The CDR3 covers 12 residues. In DNA form, the CDR3 reads TGTGCCAGCTCCCCGGCGGTCTATGGCTACACCTTC. Translating gives CASSPAVYGYTF.

The CDR3 region is CASSPLGQPQETQYF. DNA of the CDR3: TGTGCCAGCAGCCCTTTGGGACAGCCCCAAGAGACCCAGTACTTC. The chain joins TRBV4-2 to TRBJ2-5, with 7 bases that match TRBD1. Trimming cost V 4 bases and J 1 base; bases outside gene matches: 6. The CDR3 runs 15 residues. From germline, CDR1 is LGHNA and CDR2 YNFKEQ.